The clone carrying this TCR beta chain was seen more than once but under ten times. Its antigen is currently unknown. With a much larger clone just one base away, this may be a read error. From genomic DNA, two-round multiplex PCR was used to amplify TCR beta CDR3. Used in first-round PCR were primers specific to each TRBV and TRBJ gene. The second round, a PCR step, used universal primers. TCRdb ran MiXCR on the multiplex PCR reads and lists one entry per CDR3 protein. The sample shows tens of thousands of distinct CDR3 sequences, around 46% of them seen only once. The record originates from a study of prognosis after radiotherapy for stage I lung cancer. Study-wide points: Tumor specificity was not determined for the expanded TCR clones.

Germline trimming cut 3 bases from V and 10 bases from J; bases unmatched to any gene: 12. From germline, CDR1 is LNHDA and CDR2 SQIVND (reference sequence). The CDR3 sequence is 15 residues long. Here the sequenced sample was PBMCs, taken before or after stereotactic body radiation therapy (not recorded which). The chain links TRBV19 to TRBJ1-1; 9 bases agree with TRBD1. The receptor was isolated from a donor older than 45 with non-small cell lung cancer. The CDR3 bases are TGTGCCAGTAGTATGGGAATCGGGACAGGGAAGGGAGCTTTCTTT. Its translation: CASSMGIGTGKGAFF.